Below, 18 T cell receptor beta chains from the same sample are listed, as sequenced in a study of T cell responses to AZD1222 COVID-19 vaccine. Assay used: immunoSEQ multiplex PCR; TCRdb lists only in-frame clones, some missing. The data show 150,000 or so clones, 90% to 95% seen once. The sequences come from peripheral blood, collected 28 days after the second AZD1222 dose. The receptors shown here come from an adult who received the AZD1222 COVID-19 vaccine.

This clone was detected only a few times. The chain has TRBV7-2 and TRBJ1-2; no firm D call. Germline-derived CDR1 and CDR2 are SGHTA and FQGNSA. The CDR3 runs 12 residues. V dropped 3 bases and J dropped 7 bases, with 9 bases sitting between them. Written as DNA, the CDR3 is TGTGCCAGCAGCTTTTCTGGCAGTGGCTACACCTTC. Translated, it gives CASSFSGSGYTF.

V is TRBV2 and J is TRBJ2-1; D uncertain. V lost 8 bases to trimming and J lost 10 bases, with 12 bases between them. This CDR3 region has 11 residues. Germline V gene sequence: CDR1 SNHLY, CDR2 FYNNEI. This CDR3 is CASAVPLEQFF. The CDR3 DNA sequence: TGTGCCAGCGCCGTCCCCTTAGAGCAGTTCTTC.

This chain joins TRBV27 and TRBJ2-3, with a weak D call TRBD1 (5 bases). With 4 bases removed from V and 2 bases from J, the gap between germline ends came to 10 bases. CDR1 and CDR2 (germline): MNHEY, SMNVEV (reference sequence). This CDR3 spans 14 amino acids. CDR3 DNA sequence: TGTGCCAGCAGTTGGAAGGACAACACAGATACGCAGTATTTT. Residues: CASSWKDNTDTQYF.

The chain couples TRBV15 to TRBJ2-7; 12 bases line up with TRBD1. CDR1 is LNHNV, CDR2 YYDKDF, per germline (reference sequence). There are 13 residues in the CDR3. V dropped 5 bases and J dropped 6; count of bases not matched to a gene: 2. The CDR3 sequence: CATSRDRGLEQYF. The CDR3 bases are TGTGCCACCAGCCGGGACAGGGGGCTCGAGCAGTACTTC.

The chain couples TRBV27 to TRBJ1-1; a weak D match, TRBD1 (6 bases). The CDR3 runs 14 residues. The ends were cut back, 8 bases at V and 4 bases at J, with 17 bases in the middle. From germline, CDR1 is MNHEY and CDR2 SMNVEV (reference sequence). The CDR3 protein is CASQEGGAITEAFF. Written as DNA, the CDR3 is TGTGCCAGCCAAGAGGGGGGGGCTATCACTGAAGCTTTCTTT.

The V and J genes are TRBV30 and TRBJ1-2, with D maybe TRBD1 (5 bases). The V and J ends lost 2 bases and 8 bases respectively, with 15 bases between them. Germline V lookup: CDR1 GTSNPN, CDR2 SVGIG (reference sequence). The CDR3 is 13 amino acids. The CDR3 is CAWSFSPGRGYTF. The CDR3 nucleotides are TGTGCCTGGAGTTTCAGTCCGGGACGCGGCTACACCTTC.

This sequence joins TRBV19 and TRBJ2-7; perhaps TRBD1 as D (6 bases). V was trimmed by 5 bases and J by 3 bases, leaving 14 bases between them. The germline gives CDR1 LNHDA, CDR2 SQIVND (reference sequence). The CDR3 loop spans 14 amino acids. CDR3 bases: TGTGCCAGTAGTTCAGGGGACGATGTCTACGAGCAGTACTTC. Translating gives CASSSGDDVYEQYF.

The chain employs TRBV2 and TRBJ2-2; TRBD1 is a possible D gene (6 bases). The CDR3 spans 15 residues. CDR1 and CDR2 from the germline V gene are SNHLY and FYNNEI. V was pared by 6 bases and J by 0 bases, with 11 bases between. CDR3 amino acids: CASRWTVANTGELFF. CDR3 sequence (DNA): TGTGCCAGCAGATGGACAGTAGCGAACACCGGGGAGCTGTTTTTT.

This clone was recorded a few times. This chain links TRBV7-6 with TRBJ2-7, with D maybe TRBD1 (5 bases). The germline gives CDR1 SGHVS, CDR2 FNYEAQ. The V end was cut by 2 bases, the J end by 6 bases, with 17 bases between. This CDR3 is 15 amino acids long. The CDR3 coding sequence is TGTGCCAGCAGCTTAAGGGGTCAGGTGGCTAGCGAGCAGTACTTC. It encodes CASSLRGQVASEQYF.

V usage is TRBV28 and J usage is TRBJ1-2; D perhaps matches TRBD1 (6 bases). This CDR3 comprises 14 residues. The germline V gene encodes CDR1 MDHEN and CDR2 SYDVKM. Trimming took 6 bases from V and 0 from J, leaving 11 bases between them. The CDR3 DNA reads as TGTGCCAGCAGCCGACAGGTCCCTAACTATGGCTACACCTTC. This gives the protein CASSRQVPNYGYTF.

J is TRBJ2-2 and V is TRBV5-1; 14 bases match TRBD2. CDR3 length equals 15 residues. The germline V gene has CDR1 SGHRS and CDR2 YFSETQ. With V trimmed by 4 bases and J by 6 bases, 2 bases remained unmatched. This chain's CDR3 is CASSLTSGRAGELFF. The CDR3 coding sequence is TGCGCCAGCAGCCTGACTAGCGGGAGGGCCGGGGAGCTGTTTTTT.

The chain recombines TRBV4-3 with TRBJ2-7; no clear D. The germline V and J ends were trimmed by 6 bases and 2 bases, with 5 bases remaining between them. This CDR3 has 11 residues. Germline V gene data show CDR1 as LGHNA and CDR2 as YSLEER. The CDR3 protein is CASSFPYEQYF. The CDR3, as DNA: TGCGCCAGCAGTTTTCCCTACGAGCAGTACTTC.

The chain has TRBV23-1 and TRBJ2-3; D is perhaps TRBD1 (5 bases). TRBV23-1 qualifies as an ORF whose function is uncertain. The CDR3 has 15 amino acids. V was pared by 3 bases and J by 2 bases, with 12 bases between. CDR3 sequence: CASSQTDLLTDTQYF. CDR3 sequence (DNA): TGCGCCAGCAGTCAGACAGACTTACTCACAGATACGCAGTATTTT.

This chain uses TRBV2 with TRBJ2-3; 7 bases line up with TRBD1. V gave up 7 bases and J gave up 3 bases; unmatched junction bases: 7. Germline values: CDR1 SNHLY, CDR2 FYNNEI. This CDR3 region has 14 residues. CDR3 DNA sequence: TGTGCCAGCAACGAGGTACAGGGGACAGATACGCAGTATTTT. This gives the protein CASNEVQGTDTQYF. The entire variable domain, with the rest obtained from reference TRBV2 and TRBJ2-3, is as follows: EPEVTQTPSHQVTQMGQEVILRCVPISNHLYFYWYRQILGQKVEFLVSFYNNEISEKSEIFDDQFSVERPDGSNFTLKIRSTKLEDSAMYFCASNEVQGTDTQYFGPGTRLTVL.

This chain connects TRBV11-3 to TRBJ2-3; D gene unclear. This CDR3 region has 12 residues. CDR1 SGHNT and CDR2 YENEEA come from the germline V gene. V lost 5 bases to trimming and J lost 6 bases, with 9 bases between them. In DNA form, the CDR3 reads TGTGCCAGCAGCAAGGAACGGGATACGCAGTATTTT. This codes for CASSKERDTQYF.

The chain recombines TRBV6-5 with TRBJ1-1; D may be TRBD1 (5 bases). Germline V lookup: CDR1 MNHEY, CDR2 SVGAGI. V was pared by 6 bases and J by 5 bases, with 16 bases between. The CDR3 extends over 14 amino acids. In DNA form, the CDR3 reads TGTGCCAGCAGGAACGGGGGAATGGAGACTGAAGCTTTCTTT. Protein product: CASRNGGMETEAFF.

This clone was counted a single time. The V call is TRBV7-3, the J call TRBJ2-1, with 8 bases that match TRBD2. Per germline, CDR1 SGHTA and CDR2 FQGTGA. With 0 bases clipped from V and 3 bases from J, the junction kept 4 bases outside the gene matches. This CDR3 contains 16 residues. The CDR3 coding sequence is TGTGCCAGCAGCTTAACGCCCGGGACTAGCTACAATGAGCAGTTCTTC. It yields the protein CASSLTPGTSYNEQFF.

The chain joins TRBV18 to TRBJ2-1; D may correspond to TRBD1 or TRBD2 (5 bases each). From germline, CDR1 is KGHSH and CDR2 LQKENI. The CDR3 is made up of 14 amino acids. Trimming left V 11 bases short and J 2 bases short, with 16 bases between. CDR3 nucleotide sequence: TGTGCCTCTCTATTGGGGGAAACCTACAATGAGCAGTTCTTC. It encodes CASLLGETYNEQFF.